This T cell receptor beta chain originates from a study of blood T cell repertoires in COVID-19. Sequencing used immunoSEQ multiplex PCR; TCRdb keeps in-frame clones, though not all of them. The sample has about 270,000 clones; roughly 85% are singletons. This study enrolled people aged 18 to 89 from roughly 22 US geographic areas. Cohorts were determined from participant-reported clinical history. The germline CDR1 and CDR2 sequences are LGHDT and YNNKEL (reference sequence). Losses at the gene ends were 4 bases for V and 5 bases for J; bases not matched to a gene: 11. The CDR3 contains 16 residues. The sequence was collected from a woman in her forties or fifties with acute COVID-19. The rearrangement links TRBV3-1 (or the pseudogene TRBV3-2) to TRBJ2-1; 7 bases line up with TRBD2. Sequencing used PBMCs or T cells enriched from blood (not recorded which). CDR3 sequence reads: CASSPPGAGVNNEQFF. The CDR3 nucleotides read TGTGCCAGCAGCCCCCCAGGCGCGGGGGTTAACAATGAGCAGTTCTTC.